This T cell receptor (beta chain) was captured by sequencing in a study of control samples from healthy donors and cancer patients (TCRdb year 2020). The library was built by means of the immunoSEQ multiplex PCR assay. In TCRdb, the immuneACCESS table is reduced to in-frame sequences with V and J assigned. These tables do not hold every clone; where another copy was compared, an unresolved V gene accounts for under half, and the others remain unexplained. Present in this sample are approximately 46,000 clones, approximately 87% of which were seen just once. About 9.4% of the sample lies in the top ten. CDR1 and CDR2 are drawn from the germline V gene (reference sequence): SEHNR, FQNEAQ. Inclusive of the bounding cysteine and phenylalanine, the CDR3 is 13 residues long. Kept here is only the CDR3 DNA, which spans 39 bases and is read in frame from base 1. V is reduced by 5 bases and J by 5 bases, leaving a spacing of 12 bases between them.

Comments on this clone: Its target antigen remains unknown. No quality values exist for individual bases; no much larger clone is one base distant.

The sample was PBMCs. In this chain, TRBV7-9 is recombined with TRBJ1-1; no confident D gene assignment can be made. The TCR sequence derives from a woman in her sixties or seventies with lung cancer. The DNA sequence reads TGTGCCAGCAGCCGGACCCTGACGACTGAAGCTTTCTTT. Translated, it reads CASSRTLTTEAFF.